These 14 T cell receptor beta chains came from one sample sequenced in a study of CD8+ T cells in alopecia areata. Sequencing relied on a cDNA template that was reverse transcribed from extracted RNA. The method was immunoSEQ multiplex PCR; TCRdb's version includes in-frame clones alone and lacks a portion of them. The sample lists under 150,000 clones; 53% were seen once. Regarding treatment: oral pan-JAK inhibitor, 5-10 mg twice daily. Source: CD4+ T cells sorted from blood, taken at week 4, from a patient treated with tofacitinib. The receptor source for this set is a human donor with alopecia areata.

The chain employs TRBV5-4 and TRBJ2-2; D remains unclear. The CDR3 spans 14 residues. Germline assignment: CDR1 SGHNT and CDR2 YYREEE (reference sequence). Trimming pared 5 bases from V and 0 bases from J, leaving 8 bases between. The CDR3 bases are TGTGCCAGCAGTTCGTACTCGAACACCGGGGAGCTGTTTTTT. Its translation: CASSSYSNTGELFF.

CDR3 sequence reads: CASSEDGGNTEAFF. The CDR3 DNA follows: TGTGCCAGCAGTGAAGATGGAGGCAACACTGAAGCTTTCTTT. The chain uses TRBV2 and TRBJ1-1; D remains unclear. CDR1 and CDR2 from the germline V gene are SNHLY and FYNNEI. This CDR3 is built from 14 residues. Trimming took off 1 base at V and 2 bases at J, with 8 bases between the two ends.

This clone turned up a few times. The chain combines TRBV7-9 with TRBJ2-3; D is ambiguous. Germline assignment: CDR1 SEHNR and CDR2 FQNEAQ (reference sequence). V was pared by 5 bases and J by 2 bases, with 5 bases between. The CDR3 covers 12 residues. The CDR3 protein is CASSPDTDTQYF. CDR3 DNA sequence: TGTGCCAGCAGCCCCGACACAGATACGCAGTATTTT.

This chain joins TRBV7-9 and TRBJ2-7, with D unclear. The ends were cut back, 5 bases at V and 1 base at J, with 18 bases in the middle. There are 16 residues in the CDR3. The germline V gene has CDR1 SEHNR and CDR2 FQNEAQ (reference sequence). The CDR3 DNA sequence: TGTGCCAGCAGCCCACGAGTACAGTCAAGGTCCTACGAGCAGTACTTC. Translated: CASSPRVQSRSYEQYF.

In DNA form, the CDR3 reads TGCGCCAGCAGCCAAGGGACTTCGATACTACAAGAGACCCAGTACTTC. Translation gives CASSQGTSILQETQYF. The chain combines TRBV4-1 with TRBJ2-5; perhaps TRBD2 as D (5 bases). Germline V CDR1 and CDR2: MGHRA, YSYEKL. Trimming left V 1 base short and J 2 bases short, with 14 bases between. The CDR3 length is 16 residues.

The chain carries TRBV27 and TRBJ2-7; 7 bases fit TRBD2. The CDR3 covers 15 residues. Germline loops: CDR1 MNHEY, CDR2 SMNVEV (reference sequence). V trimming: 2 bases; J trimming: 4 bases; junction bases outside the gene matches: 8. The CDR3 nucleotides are TGTGCCAGCAGTTTAACCTCCGGGACTATTTACGAGCAGTACTTC. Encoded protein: CASSLTSGTIYEQYF.

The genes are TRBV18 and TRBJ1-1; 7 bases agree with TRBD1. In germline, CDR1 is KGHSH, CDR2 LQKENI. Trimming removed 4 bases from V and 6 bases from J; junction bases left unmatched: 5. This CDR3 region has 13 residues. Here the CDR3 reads CASSLQGVAEAFF. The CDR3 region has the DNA TGTGCCAGCTCACTCCAGGGGGTGGCTGAAGCTTTCTTT.

CDR3 in amino acids: CAGGRESSYEQYF. The DNA of the CDR3 is TGTGCTGGGGGGCGGGAGTCCTCCTACGAGCAGTACTTC. This rearrangement joins TRBV30 to TRBJ2-7; tentative D call: TRBD2 (7 bases). From germline, CDR1 is GTSNPN and CDR2 SVGIG (reference sequence). The CDR3 has 13 residues. Full variable domain (remainder filled in from reference TRBV30 and TRBJ2-7): SQTIHQWPATLVQPVGSPLSLECTVEGTSNPNLYWYRQAAGRGLQLLFYSVGIGQISSEVPQNLSASRPQDRQFILSSKKLLLSDSGFYLCAGGRESSYEQYFGPGTRLTVT.

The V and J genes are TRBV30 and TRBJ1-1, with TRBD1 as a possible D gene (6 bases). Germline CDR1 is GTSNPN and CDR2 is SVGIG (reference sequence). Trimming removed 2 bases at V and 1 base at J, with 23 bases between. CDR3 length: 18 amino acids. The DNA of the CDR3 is TGTGCCTGGAGTCCAAGGGCAGGGGTGGCGACTTGGAACACTGAAGCTTTCTTT. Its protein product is CAWSPRAGVATWNTEAFF.

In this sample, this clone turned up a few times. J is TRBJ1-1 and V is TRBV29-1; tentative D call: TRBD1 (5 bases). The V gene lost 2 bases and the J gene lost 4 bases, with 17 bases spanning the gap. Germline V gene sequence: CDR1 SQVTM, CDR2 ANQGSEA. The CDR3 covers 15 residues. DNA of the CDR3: TGCAGCGTTGAAAATCCCGGCAGGGAACGCACTGAAGCTTTCTTT. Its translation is CSVENPGRERTEAFF. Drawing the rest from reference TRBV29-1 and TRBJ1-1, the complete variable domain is SAVISQKPSRDICQRGTSLTIQCQVDSQVTMMFWYRQQPGQSLTLIATANQGSEATYESGFVIDKFPISRPNLTFSTLTVSNMSPEDSSIYLCSVENPGRERTEAFFGQGTRLTVV.

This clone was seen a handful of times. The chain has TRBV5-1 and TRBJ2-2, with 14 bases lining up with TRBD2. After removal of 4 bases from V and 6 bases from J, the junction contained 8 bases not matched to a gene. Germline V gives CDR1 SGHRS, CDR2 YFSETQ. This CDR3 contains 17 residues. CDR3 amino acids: CASSPRTSGGYPGELFF. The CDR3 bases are TGCGCCAGCAGCCCCCGGACTAGCGGGGGGTACCCCGGGGAGCTGTTTTTT.

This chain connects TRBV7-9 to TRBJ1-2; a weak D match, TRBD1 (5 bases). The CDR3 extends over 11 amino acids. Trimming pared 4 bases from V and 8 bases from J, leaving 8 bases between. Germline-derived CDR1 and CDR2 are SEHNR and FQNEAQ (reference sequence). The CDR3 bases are TGTGCCAGCAGCTCGGGGGAAGGCTACACCTTC. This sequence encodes CASSSGEGYTF.

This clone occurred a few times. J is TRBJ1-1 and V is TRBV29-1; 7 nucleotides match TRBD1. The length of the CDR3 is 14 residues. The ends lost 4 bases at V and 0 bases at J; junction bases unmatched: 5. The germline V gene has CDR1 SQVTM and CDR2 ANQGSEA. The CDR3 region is CSVAGQSLNTEAFF. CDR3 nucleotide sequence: TGCAGCGTTGCGGGACAGTCCCTGAACACTGAAGCTTTCTTT.

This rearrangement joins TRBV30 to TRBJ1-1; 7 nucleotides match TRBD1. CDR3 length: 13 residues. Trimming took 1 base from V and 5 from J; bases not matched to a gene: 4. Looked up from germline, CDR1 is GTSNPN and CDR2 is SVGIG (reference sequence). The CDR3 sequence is CAWSEQGMTEAFF. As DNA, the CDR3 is TGTGCCTGGAGTGAACAGGGGATGACTGAAGCTTTCTTT. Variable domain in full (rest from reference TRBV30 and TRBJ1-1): SQTIHQWPATLVQPVGSPLSLECTVEGTSNPNLYWYRQAAGRGLQLLFYSVGIGQISSEVPQNLSASRPQDRQFILSSKKLLLSDSGFYLCAWSEQGMTEAFFGQGTRLTVV.